Following are 27 T cell receptor beta chains from one sample sequenced in a study of OX40 agonist ivuxolimab in advanced cancers. Sequenced by immunoSEQ multiplex PCR; TCRdb stores in-frame clones only, minus some. The profile shows under 95,000 clones, about 90% of them singletons. The sequencing here drew on CD4+ or CD8+ T cells sorted from blood, taken in a trial of the OX40 agonist ivuxolimab. Receptors originate from an adult with an advanced solid tumor such as melanoma, head and neck, liver or kidney cancer.

The chain carries TRBV25-1 and TRBJ1-2; 10 bases map to TRBD1. Germline loops: CDR1 MGHDK, CDR2 SYGVNS. The CDR3 sequence is 16 residues long. The V segment lost 2 bases and the J segment 0 bases; nucleotides outside the gene matches: 3. CDR3 sequence reads: CASSEMGTGANYGYTF. The DNA for the CDR3 is TGTGCCAGCAGTGAAATGGGGACAGGGGCTAACTATGGCTACACCTTC.

A few counts support this clone. The V and J genes are TRBV30 and TRBJ1-5, with D perhaps TRBD1 (5 bases). Trimming shortened V by 1 base and J by 5 bases, and 9 bases separated the two germline ends. The germline CDR1 and CDR2 sequences are GTSNPN and SVGIG (reference sequence). This CDR3 is built from 13 residues. DNA for the CDR3: TGTGCCTGGAGTGCCGGGGGTGATCAGCCCCAGCATTTT. This codes for CAWSAGGDQPQHF.

The chain joins TRBV27 to TRBJ2-3; 11 bases line up with TRBD2. This CDR3 comprises 13 residues. Unmatched junction bases numbered 2, after V lost 8 bases and J lost 4 bases. Germline V gene lookup returns CDR1 MNHEY and CDR2 SMNVEV (reference sequence). This CDR3 reads CASSLAGADTQYF. The CDR3 DNA reads as TGTGCCAGCTCACTAGCGGGAGCAGATACGCAGTATTTT.

The chain recombines TRBV28 with TRBJ2-7, with TRBD2 matching 8 bases. J was trimmed by 5 bases and V by 3 bases; bases with no gene match: 12. In germline, CDR1 is MDHEN, CDR2 SYDVKM. There are 16 residues in the CDR3. The CDR3 loop reads CASSFIAGWGVDEQYF. The CDR3, as DNA: TGTGCCAGCAGTTTTATAGCGGGGTGGGGGGTGGACGAGCAGTACTTC.

The chain's CDR3 is CATSRAVPGGFEQFF. The CDR3 region has the DNA TGTGCCACCAGCAGAGCCGTCCCGGGAGGGTTTGAGCAGTTCTTC. The rearrangement joins TRBV15 to TRBJ2-1, with 8 bases aligning to TRBD2. V was pared by 1 base and J by 9 bases, with 8 bases of the junction left unmatched. The CDR3 totals 15 residues. In germline, CDR1 is LNHNV, CDR2 YYDKDF (reference sequence).

V usage is TRBV5-1 and J usage is TRBJ2-5; D is tentatively TRBD1 or TRBD2 (6 bases each). This CDR3 comprises 15 residues. V was trimmed by 4 bases and J by 5 bases, leaving 18 bases between them. Germline CDR1 SGHRS, CDR2 YFSETQ. The CDR3 is CASSGGPSSPETQYF. CDR3 nucleotide sequence: TGCGCCAGCAGCGGGGGGCCTTCTAGCCCGGAGACCCAGTACTTC. Complete variable domain (other parts from reference TRBV5-1 and TRBJ2-5): KAGVTQTPRYLIKTRGQQVTLSCSPISGHRSVSWYQQTPGQGLQFLFEYFSETQRNKGNFPGRFSGRQFSNSRSEMNVSTLELGDSALYLCASSGGPSSPETQYFGPGTRLLVL.

The V gene is TRBV11-3, the J gene TRBJ2-7; 9 positions agree with TRBD2. Germline assignment: CDR1 SGHNT and CDR2 YENEEA. The CDR3 extends over 16 amino acids. Unmatched junction bases numbered 4, after V lost 1 base and J lost 0 bases. For the CDR3, the DNA is TGTGCCAGCAGCTTAGCATTAGCGGGAGCCTCCTACGAGCAGTACTTC. Translating it yields CASSLALAGASYEQYF.

This clone was seen just once. The chain has TRBV5-4 and TRBJ2-3; no definite D call. CDR1 is SGHNT, CDR2 YYREEE, per germline (reference sequence). Trimming shortened V by 1 base and J by 3 bases, and 6 bases separated the two germline ends. The CDR3 covers 13 residues. In nucleotides, the CDR3 is TGTGCCAGCAGCTTGTGGGAAACAGATACGCAGTATTTT. The encoded protein is CASSLWETDTQYF.

The chain links TRBV7-3 to TRBJ1-1, with TRBD1 identical over 9 bases. The V gene's germline CDR1 is SGHTA and CDR2 FQGTGA. V lost 5 bases, J lost 4 bases, and 11 bases stayed unmatched. The CDR3 is 16 amino acids. The CDR3 sequence: CASSEGQGSGGTEAFF. The CDR3 DNA sequence: TGTGCCAGCAGCGAGGGACAGGGTTCGGGTGGCACTGAAGCTTTCTTT. The variable domain in full, completed from reference TRBV7-3 and TRBJ1-1, reads GAGVSQTPSNKVTEKGKYVELRCDPISGHTALYWYRQSLGQGPEFLIYFQGTGAADDSGLPNDRFFAVRPEGSVSTLKIQRTERGDSAVYLCASSEGQGSGGTEAFFGQGTRLTVV.

The chain couples TRBV6-1 to TRBJ2-7; D might be TRBD1 or TRBD2, each matching 5 bases. The ends were cut back, 1 base at V and 0 bases at J, with 10 bases in the middle. This CDR3 contains 15 residues. Germline V gene data show CDR1 as MNHNS and CDR2 as SASEGT. The CDR3 nucleotides read TGTGCCAGCAGTGAAGAATGGGGGACCTCCTACGAGCAGTACTTC. It is translated as CASSEEWGTSYEQYF.

The chain combines TRBV28 with TRBJ1-2; TRBD1 might be the D (5 bases). CDR1 is MDHEN and CDR2 is SYDVKM in the germline V gene. Trimming pared 5 bases from V and 0 bases from J, leaving 13 bases between. This CDR3 is 15 amino acids long. The CDR3: CASSLPGAANYGYTF. For the CDR3, the DNA is TGTGCCAGCAGTCTCCCCGGGGCCGCTAACTATGGCTACACCTTC.

The chain has TRBV6-1 and TRBJ1-1; weak D call: TRBD1 (6 bases). The CDR3 contains 14 residues. V was shortened by 3 bases and J by 6 bases, with 14 bases between the two germline ends. From germline, CDR1 is MNHNS and CDR2 SASEGT. In nucleotides, the CDR3 is TGTGCCAGCAGTGATGAACAGGGAATGGCTGAAGCTTTCTTT. Translated: CASSDEQGMAEAFF.

The chain has TRBV6-1 and TRBJ1-5; 7 nucleotides line up with TRBD1. The germline V gene has CDR1 MNHNS and CDR2 SASEGT. CDR3 length equals 17 residues. V dropped 2 bases and J dropped 3; count of bases not matched to a gene: 10. CDR3 amino acids: CASSEYSGTADNQPQHF. In DNA, the CDR3 is TGTGCCAGCAGTGAATATTCCGGGACAGCTGACAATCAGCCCCAGCATTTT.

The rearrangement links TRBV11-2 to TRBJ2-5; 11 bases line up with TRBD2. The CDR3 consists of 15 residues. V shed 3 bases, J shed 1 base, and the junction held 1 base outside the gene matches. The germline V gene encodes CDR1 SGHAT and CDR2 FQNNGV. The CDR3 nucleotides read TGTGCCAGCAGCTTCGGGACTAGCGGCCAAGAGACCCAGTACTTC. It translates to CASSFGTSGQETQYF.

The chain is built from TRBV11-3 and TRBJ2-6, with D tentatively TRBD1 or TRBD2 (5 bases each). Looked up from germline, CDR1 is SGHNT and CDR2 is YENEEA. Trimming pared 8 bases from V and 0 bases from J, leaving 17 bases between. The CDR3 is made up of 17 amino acids. The CDR3 sequence is CASGSGRESSGANVLTF. The CDR3, as DNA: TGTGCCAGCGGGTCGGGCAGGGAGAGCTCTGGGGCCAACGTCCTGACTTTC.

This chain connects TRBV9 to TRBJ1-3, with 10 positions matching TRBD1. Germline loops: CDR1 SGDLS, CDR2 YYNGEE. This CDR3 has 15 residues. Trimming removed 4 bases from V and 2 bases from J; junction bases left unmatched: 3. In nucleotides, the CDR3 is TGTGCCAGCAGCATGGGGACAGGGGCTGGAAACACCATATATTTT. The encoded protein is CASSMGTGAGNTIYF.

The chain carries TRBV6-4 and TRBJ1-5, with 8 bases aligning to TRBD1. This CDR3 region has 15 residues. V dropped 4 bases and J dropped 6; count of bases not matched to a gene: 8. The V gene's germline CDR1 is MRHNA and CDR2 SNTAGT. CDR3 sequence reads: CASSGGQVVGQPQHF. CDR3 DNA: TGTGCCAGCAGTGGGGGACAGGTGGTCGGTCAGCCCCAGCATTTT.

This CDR3 is CASSSGAGGGTGELFF. DNA of the CDR3: TGTGCCAGCAGCTCGGGTGCGGGAGGGGGCACCGGGGAGCTGTTTTTT. The chain employs TRBV7-3 and TRBJ2-2, with TRBD2 matching 9 bases. The CDR3 has 16 residues. Trimming removed 4 bases from V and 4 bases from J; junction bases left unmatched: 7. CDR1 SGHTA and CDR2 FQGTGA come from the germline V gene.

CDR3 residues: CAISEETVGPELTNTEAFF. CDR3 in DNA: TGTGCCATCAGTGAGGAGACCGTAGGGCCCGAACTGACGAACACTGAAGCTTTCTTT. J is TRBJ1-1 and V is TRBV10-3; D not certain. V lost 2 bases and J 1 base, leaving 23 bases between the germline ends. The germline gives CDR1 ENHRY, CDR2 SYGVKD. The CDR3 runs 19 residues.

The chain has TRBV28 and TRBJ1-4; the D is unclear. V lost 8 bases and J lost 7, with 5 bases in between. Germline loops: CDR1 MDHEN, CDR2 SYDVKM. The CDR3 has 10 amino acids. CDR3 bases: TGTGCCAGCCTCAGTGAAAAACTGTTTTTT. It is translated as CASLSEKLFF.

This chain links TRBV5-1 with TRBJ2-3; TRBD2 is a possible D gene (5 bases). Per the germline V gene, CDR1 is SGHRS and CDR2 is YFSETQ. This CDR3 contains 15 residues. V was shortened by 1 base and J by 1 base, with 10 bases between the two germline ends. The CDR3 loop reads CASSLYGSGTDTQYF. The DNA for the CDR3 is TGCGCCAGCAGCTTGTATGGGAGCGGCACAGATACGCAGTATTTT.

V usage is TRBV27 and J usage is TRBJ2-3, with no clear D. The V end lost 7 bases, the J end lost 0 bases, and 11 bases lay between the germline ends. Germline loops: CDR1 MNHEY, CDR2 SMNVEV (reference sequence). The CDR3 is 14 amino acids. The CDR3 protein is CASTTAASTDTQYF. Here the CDR3 DNA reads TGTGCCAGCACTACTGCAGCTAGCACAGATACGCAGTATTTT.

The chain is built from TRBV27 and TRBJ2-3; 9 bases match TRBD1. Germline CDR1 is MNHEY and CDR2 is SMNVEV (reference sequence). CDR3 size: 13 residues. The junction had 7 bases not matched to a gene; V was cut back by 10 bases and J by 5 bases. CDR3 sequence: CATLQGAGDTQYF. The CDR3 DNA is TGTGCCACCCTACAGGGGGCAGGAGATACGCAGTATTTT.

The CDR3 DNA is TGTGCCAGCAGTCCAGGGGGCAGGGCCTACGAGCAGTACTTC. It yields the protein CASSPGGRAYEQYF. The chain has TRBV27 and TRBJ2-7; 8 bases are shared with TRBD1. Germline assignment: CDR1 MNHEY and CDR2 SMNVEV (reference sequence). The ends lost 5 bases at V and 2 bases at J; junction bases unmatched: 5. The CDR3 has 14 residues.

V gene TRBV19 combines with J gene TRBJ1-1; D is unresolved. The V end lost 3 bases, the J end lost 6 bases, and 11 bases lay between the germline ends. The CDR3 consists of 13 residues. CDR1 is LNHDA and CDR2 is SQIVND in the germline V gene (reference sequence). The CDR3 is CASSIGPGPEAFF. The CDR3 DNA is TGTGCCAGTAGTATCGGCCCGGGCCCTGAAGCTTTCTTT.

The rearrangement links TRBV10-3 to TRBJ2-7, with D possibly matching TRBD1 (5 bases). This CDR3 region has 13 residues. With 4 bases removed from V and 0 bases from J, the gap between germline ends came to 7 bases. Germline assignment: CDR1 ENHRY and CDR2 SYGVKD. CDR3 nucleotides: TGTGCCATCAGTGTTGACAGCTCCTACGAGCAGTACTTC. Protein: CAISVDSSYEQYF.

V gene TRBV5-1 combines with J gene TRBJ2-1, with D possibly being TRBD1 or TRBD2 (6 bases each). In germline, CDR1 is SGHRS, CDR2 YFSETQ. With 0 bases removed from V and 0 bases from J, the gap between germline ends came to 10 bases. The length of the CDR3 is 16 residues. CDR3 in amino acids: CASSLGGTSSYNEQFF. The CDR3, as DNA: TGCGCCAGCAGCTTGGGCGGGACAAGCTCCTACAATGAGCAGTTCTTC.